The 9 T cell receptor beta chains below all came from one sample that was sequenced in a study of blood T cells in healthy people across ages. Next came a second PCR, run for roughly 6 to 11 cycles, which used a sample-barcoded 5' primer along with a J-beta primer mix. TCRdb ran MiXCR on the 5' RACE reads and lists one entry per CDR3 protein. This table has around 1,000,000 distinct CDR3 sequences, 20% to 25% appearing once. Separately, the same data were catalogued under a study of T cells of mothers and their children.

Sequenced: blood. The receptors derive from a girl between 2 and 10 years old in good health.

This clonotype showed up just a few times. The V and J genes are TRBV4-3 and TRBJ2-1, with D possibly called TRBD1 or TRBD2 (6 bases each). CDR1 is LGHNA, CDR2 YSLEER, per germline. The length of the CDR3 is 15 residues. V was shortened by 0 bases and J by 6 bases, with 12 bases between the two germline ends. The CDR3 spells CASSQEGGFGNEQFF. CDR3 nucleotide sequence: TGCGCCAGCAGCCAAGAGGGGGGCTTCGGCAATGAGCAGTTCTTC.

In this sample, this clonotype turned up a few times. At one end, the junction sequence differs from germline, possibly due to a read error. This rearrangement joins TRBV29-1 to TRBJ1-1; D gene ambiguous. CDR1 and CDR2 from the germline V gene are SQVTM and ANQGSEA. The CDR3 extends over 11 amino acids. CDR3 residues: CSVERETGAFF. The CDR3 DNA sequence: TGCAGCGTTGAAAGGGAAACTGGAGCTTTCTTT.

This chain uses TRBV4-3 with TRBJ2-7, with 8 bases lining up with TRBD1. This CDR3 is 16 amino acids long. Germline V CDR1 and CDR2: LGHNA, YSLEER. Unmatched junction bases numbered 6, after V lost 1 base and J lost 1 base. CDR3 bases: TGCGCCAGCAGCCAAGGGCGGACAGGGCCGTCCTACGAGCAGTACTTC. Protein product: CASSQGRTGPSYEQYF.

In this sample, this clonotype turned up a few times. The chain's CDR3 is CASSLGDRGLSETQYF. The CDR3 bases are TGCGCCAGCAGCTTAGGGGACAGAGGATTATCAGAGACCCAGTACTTC. The rearrangement links TRBV5-1 to TRBJ2-5; 7 positions match TRBD1. The CDR3 loop spans 16 amino acids. After removal of 2 bases from V and 4 bases from J, the junction contained 11 bases not matched to a gene. Germline values: CDR1 SGHRS, CDR2 YFSETQ.

This clonotype has a handful of counts. The chain combines TRBV7-2 with TRBJ2-7, with D perhaps given as TRBD1 or TRBD2 (5 bases each). The end of the DNA fits TRBJ2-1 better, so the J call may be wrong. Per the germline V gene, CDR1 is SGHTA and CDR2 is FQGNSA. The CDR3 contains 13 residues. CDR3: CASSSGRGAEQFF. CDR3 nucleotides: TGTGCCAGCAGCTCAGGAAGGGGAGCTGAGCAGTTCTTC.

This clonotype was picked up a small number of times. The chain carries TRBV4-2 and TRBJ2-7; TRBD2 agrees at 9 bases. With 0 bases clipped from V and 2 bases from J, the junction kept 23 bases outside the gene matches. In germline, CDR1 is LGHNA, CDR2 YNFKEQ. There are 22 residues in the CDR3. CDR3 nucleotides: TGTGCCAGCAGCCAAGATTACGCCGCAGGTTGGAGTTCCAGCGGGGGGACCTACGAGCAGTACTTC. Its translation: CASSQDYAAGWSSSGGTYEQYF.

The chain combines TRBV7-9 with TRBJ1-5, with TRBD1 as a possible D gene (5 bases). V was cut by 4 bases and J by 10 bases, with 8 bases left in between. Looked up from germline, CDR1 is SEHNR and CDR2 is FQNEAQ (reference sequence). CDR3 length: 11 residues. CDR3 sequence reads: CASSSQGPQHF. The DNA of the CDR3 is TGTGCCAGCAGCTCGCAGGGTCCCCAGCATTTT.

A few counts support this clonotype. The rearrangement joins TRBV28 to TRBJ2-7; tentatively, D is TRBD2 (6 bases). Trimming removed 2 bases from V and 3 bases from J, with 8 bases in between. The length of the CDR3 is 13 residues. In germline, CDR1 is MDHEN, CDR2 SYDVKM. For the CDR3, the DNA is TGTGCCAGCAGTTTAGGGACTCACTACGAGCAGTACTTC. Translation gives CASSLGTHYEQYF.

The sample holds a few counts of this clonotype. The J gene is TRBJ1-2, the V gene TRBV5-1; D may be TRBD1 (6 bases). The CDR3 has 19 amino acids. Germline V gene sequence: CDR1 SGHRS, CDR2 YFSETQ. V was pared by 4 bases and J by 4 bases, with 29 bases between. CDR3 amino acids: CASSRTPDRSGSPFYGYTF. The CDR3 coding sequence is TGCGCCAGCAGCCGGACCCCTGACAGGTCTGGGAGTCCTTTCTATGGCTACACCTTC.